Listed below are T cell receptor beta chains from one sample, sequenced in a study of T-cell memory formation after mild COVID-19. TCRdb redid the calling of the 5' RACE reads with MiXCR, one entry per CDR3 protein. The data show hundreds of thousands of distinct CDR3 sequences, roughly 25% seen once. Sequenced sample: PBMCs or a T cell subset sorted from them (not recorded which). The receptor source for this set is an adult woman who had mild COVID-19 (a few samples of this study predate the infection). Cell type and time point are not known. CDR3s leave out the opening cysteine and the closing phenylalanine or tryptophan.

V: TRBV5-5; J: TRBJ1-5; CDR3: ASSPHLDTYQPQH
V: TRBV29-1; J: TRBJ2-2; CDR3: SAARGDTGELF
V: TRBV10-3; J: TRBJ2-3; CDR3: AISELGVFSTDTQY
V: TRBV5-1; J: TRBJ1-6; CDR3: ASSSVGGGNSPLH
V: TRBV7-9; J: TRBJ1-1; CDR3: ASSPQTIMNTEAF
V: TRBV27; J: TRBJ2-5; CDR3: ASRPAGQETQY
V: TRBV27; J: TRBJ1-2; CDR3: ASSPAGALGGYT
V: TRBV5-1; J: TRBJ2-1; CDR3: ASSLAPSPQEQF
V: TRBV27; J: TRBJ1-5; CDR3: ASSPVDSRNQPQH
V: TRBV7-2; J: TRBJ2-2; CDR3: ASSSLVNAGELF
V: TRBV12-3/TRBV12-4; J: TRBJ2-7; CDR3: ASRGDRGYEQY
V: TRBV7-2; J: TRBJ1-1; CDR3: ASSVAGTGSREAF
V: TRBV6-5; J: TRBJ1-5; CDR3: ASRAWGRDQPQH
V: TRBV7-6; J: TRBJ2-1; CDR3: ASTRRRTSGGISNEQF
V: TRBV14; J: TRBJ2-7; CDR3: ASSQAWTSGKNEQY
V: TRBV7-2; J: TRBJ2-7; CDR3: ASSLELGGGFPYEQY
V: TRBV24-1; J: TRBJ1-1; CDR3: ATSEGTEAF
V: TRBV3-1; J: TRBJ1-5; CDR3: ASSQDVTGPQH
V: TRBV29-1; J: TRBJ2-3; CDR3: SVGLAGTDTQY
V: TRBV20-1; J: TRBJ2-5; CDR3: SARGDSWYQETQY
V: TRBV5-1; J: TRBJ1-2; CDR3: ASSLGTGHYGYT
V: TRBV20-1; J: TRBJ2-7; CDR3: SARERQYEQY
V: TRBV10-3; J: TRBJ2-7; CDR3: AIRTGGSDEQY
V: TRBV20-1; J: TRBJ2-1; CDR3: SANPRAGPRNEQF
V: TRBV29-1; J: TRBJ2-1; CDR3: SVQGWQGTPSYNEQF
V: TRBV24-1; J: TRBJ1-2; CDR3: ATSEGDSNYGYT
V: TRBV5-1; J: TRBJ1-1; CDR3: ASSLGENEAF
V: TRBV6-5; J: TRBJ2-2; CDR3: ASSWIRDDELF